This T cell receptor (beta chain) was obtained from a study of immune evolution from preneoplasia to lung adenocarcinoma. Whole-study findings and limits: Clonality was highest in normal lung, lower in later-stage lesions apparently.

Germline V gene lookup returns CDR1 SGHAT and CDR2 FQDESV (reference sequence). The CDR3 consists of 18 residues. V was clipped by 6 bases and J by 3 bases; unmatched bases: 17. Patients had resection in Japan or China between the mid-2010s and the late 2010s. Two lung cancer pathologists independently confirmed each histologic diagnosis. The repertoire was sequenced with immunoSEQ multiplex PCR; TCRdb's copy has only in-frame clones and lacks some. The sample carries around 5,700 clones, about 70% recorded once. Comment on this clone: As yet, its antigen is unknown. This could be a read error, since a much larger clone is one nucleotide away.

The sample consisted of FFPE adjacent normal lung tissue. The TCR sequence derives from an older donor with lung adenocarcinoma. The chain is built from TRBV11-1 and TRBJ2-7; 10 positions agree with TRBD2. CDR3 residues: CASRQLGTSGDSFYEQYF. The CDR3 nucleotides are TGTGCCAGCAGACAATTAGGAACTAGCGGGGACTCTTTCTACGAGCAGTACTTC.